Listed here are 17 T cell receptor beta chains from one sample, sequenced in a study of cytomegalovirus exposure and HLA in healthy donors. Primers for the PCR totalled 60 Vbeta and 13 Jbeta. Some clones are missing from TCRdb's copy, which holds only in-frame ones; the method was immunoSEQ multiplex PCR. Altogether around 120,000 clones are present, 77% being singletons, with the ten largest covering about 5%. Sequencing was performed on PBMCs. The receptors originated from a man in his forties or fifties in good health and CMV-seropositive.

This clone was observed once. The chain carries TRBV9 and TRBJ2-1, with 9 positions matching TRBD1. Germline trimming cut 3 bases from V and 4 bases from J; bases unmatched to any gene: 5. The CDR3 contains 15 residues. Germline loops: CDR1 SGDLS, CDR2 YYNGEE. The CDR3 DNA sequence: TGTGCCAGCAGCGCTCAGACAGGGGGATACAATGAGCAGTTCTTC. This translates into CASSAQTGGYNEQFF. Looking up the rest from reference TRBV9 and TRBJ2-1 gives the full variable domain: DSGVTQTPKHLITATGQRVTLRCSPRSGDLSVYWYQQSLDQGLQFLIQYYNGEERAKGNILERFSAQQFPDLHSELNLSSLELGDSALYFCASSAQTGGYNEQFFGPGTRLTVL.

CDR3: CASGLVRVGTSDLNGYEQYF. The CDR3 DNA sequence: TGTGCTAGTGGTTTGGTACGAGTTGGGACTAGCGACCTAAACGGCTACGAGCAGTACTTC. The chain combines TRBV12-5 with TRBJ2-7, with 10 nucleotides matching TRBD2. The CDR3 totals 20 residues. The germline CDR1 and CDR2 sequences are LGHNT and FRNRAP. The V gene end was trimmed by 0 bases and the J gene end by 3 bases; junction bases not matched to a gene: 17.

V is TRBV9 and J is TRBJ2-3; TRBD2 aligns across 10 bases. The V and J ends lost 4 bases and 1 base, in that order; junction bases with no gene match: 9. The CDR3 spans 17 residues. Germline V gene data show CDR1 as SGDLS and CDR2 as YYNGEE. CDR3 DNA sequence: TGTGCCAGCAGCTTAGGGGGGCTAGCGGGGGGCACAGATACGCAGTATTTT. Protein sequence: CASSLGGLAGGTDTQYF.

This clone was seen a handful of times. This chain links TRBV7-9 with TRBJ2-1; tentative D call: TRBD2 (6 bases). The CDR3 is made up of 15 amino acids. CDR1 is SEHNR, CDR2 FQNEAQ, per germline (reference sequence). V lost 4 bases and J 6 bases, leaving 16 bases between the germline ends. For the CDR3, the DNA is TGTGCCAGCAGCTCATTGGCGGCGGGGATCAATGAGCAGTTCTTC. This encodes CASSSLAAGINEQFF.

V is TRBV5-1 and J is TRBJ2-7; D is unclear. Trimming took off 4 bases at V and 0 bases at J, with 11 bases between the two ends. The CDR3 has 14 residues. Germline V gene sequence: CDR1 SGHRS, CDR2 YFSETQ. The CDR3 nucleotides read TGCGCCAGCAGCGAGGTCCAGAGCTCCTACGAGCAGTACTTC. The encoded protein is CASSEVQSSYEQYF.

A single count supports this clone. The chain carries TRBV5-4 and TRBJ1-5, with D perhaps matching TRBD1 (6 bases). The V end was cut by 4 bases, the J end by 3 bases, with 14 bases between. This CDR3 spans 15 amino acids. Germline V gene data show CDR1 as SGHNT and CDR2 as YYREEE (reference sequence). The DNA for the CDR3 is TGTGCCAGCAGCGCCGGGGCAGGGGACAATCAGCCCCAGCATTTT. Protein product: CASSAGAGDNQPQHF.

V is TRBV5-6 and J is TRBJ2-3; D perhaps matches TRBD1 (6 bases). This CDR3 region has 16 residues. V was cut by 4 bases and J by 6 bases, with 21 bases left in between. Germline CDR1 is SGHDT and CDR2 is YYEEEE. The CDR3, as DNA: TGTGCCAGCAGCCAACCGGGACAAGGCCTGGGGGATACGCAGTATTTT. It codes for CASSQPGQGLGDTQYF.

CDR3 loop: CASSLLGRGVVYEQYF. The DNA for the CDR3 is TGTGCCAGCAGCTTGTTGGGCAGGGGGGTTGTCTACGAGCAGTACTTC. The chain combines TRBV5-5 with TRBJ2-7; D is possibly TRBD1 (7 bases). V lost 1 base to trimming and J lost 3 bases, with 17 bases between them. Germline-derived CDR1 and CDR2 are SGHKS and YYEKEE (reference sequence). This CDR3 is built from 16 residues.

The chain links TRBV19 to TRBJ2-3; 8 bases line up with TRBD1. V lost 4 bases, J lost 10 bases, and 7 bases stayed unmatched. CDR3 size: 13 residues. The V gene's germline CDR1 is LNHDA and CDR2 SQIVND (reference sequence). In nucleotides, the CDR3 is TGTGCCAGTAGTAGTGGGACAGGCTGGGCGCAGTATTTT. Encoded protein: CASSSGTGWAQYF.

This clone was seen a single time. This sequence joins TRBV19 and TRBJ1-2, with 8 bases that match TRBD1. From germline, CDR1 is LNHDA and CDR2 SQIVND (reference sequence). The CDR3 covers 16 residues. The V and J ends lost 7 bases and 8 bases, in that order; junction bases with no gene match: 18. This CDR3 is CASISTGVNILSGYTF. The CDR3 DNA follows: TGTGCCAGTATCTCGACAGGGGTCAATATCCTAAGCGGCTACACCTTC. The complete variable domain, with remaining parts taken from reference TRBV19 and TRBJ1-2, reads DGGITQSPKYLFRKEGQNVTLSCEQNLNHDAMYWYRQDPGQGLRLIYYSQIVNDFQKGDIAEGYSVSREKKESFPLTVTSAQKNPTAFYLCASISTGVNILSGYTFGSGTRLTVV.

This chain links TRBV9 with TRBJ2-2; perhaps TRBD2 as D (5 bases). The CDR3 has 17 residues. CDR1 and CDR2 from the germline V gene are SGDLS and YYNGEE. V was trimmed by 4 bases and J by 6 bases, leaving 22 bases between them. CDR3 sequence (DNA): TGTGCCAGCAGCCCCTTGATTGGAGGCCCGAGGGCCGGGGAGCTGTTTTTT. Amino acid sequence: CASSPLIGGPRAGELFF.

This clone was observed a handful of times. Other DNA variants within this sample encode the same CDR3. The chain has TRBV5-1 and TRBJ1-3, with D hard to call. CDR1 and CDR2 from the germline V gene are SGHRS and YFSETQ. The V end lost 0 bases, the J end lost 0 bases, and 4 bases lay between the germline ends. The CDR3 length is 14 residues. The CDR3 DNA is TGCGCCAGCAGCTTGGGTTACTCTGGAAACACCATATATTTT. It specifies CASSLGYSGNTIYF.

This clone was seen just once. In DNA, the CDR3 is TGTGCCAGCAGCTTAAATAGACAGCCCCAGCATTTT. As protein: CASSLNRQPQHF. The chain employs TRBV7-2 and TRBJ1-5; D ambiguous. V lost 2 bases and J lost 7, with 6 bases in between. This CDR3 is 12 amino acids long. Germline V gene data show CDR1 as SGHTA and CDR2 as FQGNSA.

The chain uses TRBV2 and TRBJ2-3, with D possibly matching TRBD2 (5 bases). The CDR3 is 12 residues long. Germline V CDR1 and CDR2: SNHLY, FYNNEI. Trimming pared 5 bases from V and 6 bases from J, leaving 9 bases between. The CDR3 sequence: CASSSTGDTQYF. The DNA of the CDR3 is TGTGCCAGCAGTTCTACGGGGGATACGCAGTATTTT.

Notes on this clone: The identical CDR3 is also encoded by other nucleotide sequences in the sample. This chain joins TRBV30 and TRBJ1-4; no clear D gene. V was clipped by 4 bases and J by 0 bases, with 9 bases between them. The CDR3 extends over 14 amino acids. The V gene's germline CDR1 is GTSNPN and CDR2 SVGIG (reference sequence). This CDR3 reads CAWNPDSTNEKLFF. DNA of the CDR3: TGTGCCTGGAATCCGGACTCAACTAATGAAAAACTGTTTTTT.

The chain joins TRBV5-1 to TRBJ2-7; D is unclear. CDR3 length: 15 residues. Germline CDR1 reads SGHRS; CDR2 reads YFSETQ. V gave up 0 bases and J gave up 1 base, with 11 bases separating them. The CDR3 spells CASSLESGRSYEQYF. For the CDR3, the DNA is TGCGCCAGCAGCTTGGAAAGTGGCCGTTCCTACGAGCAGTACTTC.

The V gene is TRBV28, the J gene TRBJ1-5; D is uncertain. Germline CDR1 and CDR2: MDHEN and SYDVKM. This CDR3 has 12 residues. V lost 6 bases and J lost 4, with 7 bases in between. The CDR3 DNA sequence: TGTGCCAGCAGCCGGGAGAATCAGCCCCAGCATTTT. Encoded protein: CASSRENQPQHF.